A selection of T cell receptor beta chains follows, all from one sample in a study of OX40 agonist ivuxolimab in advanced cancers. Repertoires were generated with immunoSEQ multiplex PCR, while TCRdb's copy carries only in-frame clones and drops some. The sample includes some 120,000 clones, 80% to 95% of them seen just once. The sample here was CD4+ or CD8+ T cells sorted from blood, taken in a trial of the OX40 agonist ivuxolimab. Every receptor here comes from an adult with an advanced solid tumor such as melanoma, head and neck, liver or kidney cancer. The CDR3 runs from the conserved cysteine through the conserved F or W. Fields, in order: J gene, D gene, clone size, V gene, CDR3 DNA, CDR3 protein. D genes are given only for firm matches. Clone size is not always given. Where it is, it says once, few, many or a class for expanded clones.

J gene: TRBJ2-1; D gene: NA; clone size: NA; V gene: TRBV11-3; CDR3 DNA: TGTGCCAGCAGCTTAGATCCAGCTTCTGGCTACAATGAGCAGTTCTTC; CDR3 protein: CASSLDPASGYNEQFF
J gene: TRBJ1-5; D gene: NA; clone size: once; V gene: TRBV28; CDR3 DNA: TGTGCCAGCAAAGAGACAGGTCGAGCTAATCAGCCCCAGCATTTT; CDR3 protein: CASKETGRANQPQHF
J gene: TRBJ2-7; D gene: NA; clone size: NA; V gene: TRBV20-1; CDR3 DNA: TGCAGTGCTGGGGACCGCTACGAGCAGTACTTC; CDR3 protein: CSAGDRYEQYF
J gene: TRBJ2-1; D gene: TRBD2; clone size: NA; V gene: TRBV10-3; CDR3 DNA: TGTGCCGCTCGACTAGCGGGAGAGGAAAACAATGAGCAGTTCTTC; CDR3 protein: CAARLAGEENNEQFF
J gene: TRBJ2-1; D gene: NA; clone size: once; V gene: TRBV28; CDR3 DNA: TGTGCCAGCAGTTTAGTGACTAGCTCCTACAATGAGCAGTTCTTC; CDR3 protein: CASSLVTSSYNEQFF
J gene: TRBJ2-3; D gene: NA; clone size: once; V gene: TRBV28; CDR3 DNA: TGTGCCAGCAGTTTGGGGGGGACATTAGAGCAGTATTTT; CDR3 protein: CASSLGGTLEQYF
J gene: TRBJ2-2; D gene: TRBD1; clone size: once; V gene: TRBV5-1; CDR3 DNA: TGCGCCAGCAGCTTAGTGGGACAGGGGGCGCCGGGCACCGGGGAGCTGTTTTTT; CDR3 protein: CASSLVGQGAPGTGELFF
J gene: TRBJ2-7; D gene: TRBD1; clone size: NA; V gene: TRBV29-1; CDR3 DNA: TGCAGCGTTGCGGGACAGGGGGCAATCGAGCAGTACTTC; CDR3 protein: CSVAGQGAIEQYF
J gene: TRBJ1-1; D gene: NA; clone size: NA; V gene: TRBV29-1; CDR3 DNA: TGCAGCGTTGAAGACTTTGGGACACGCCTTTGGGCTTTCTTT; CDR3 protein: CSVEDFGTRLWAFF
J gene: TRBJ1-3; D gene: TRBD1; clone size: once; V gene: TRBV7-9; CDR3 DNA: TGTGCCAGCAGCTTAGGACAGGGCTCTGGAAACACCATATATTTT; CDR3 protein: CASSLGQGSGNTIYF
J gene: TRBJ2-1; D gene: TRBD2; clone size: NA; V gene: TRBV7-9; CDR3 DNA: TGTGCCAGCAGCTTAGGTCTAGCGGTAAGAAGCTCCTACAATGAGCAGTTCTTC; CDR3 protein: CASSLGLAVRSSYNEQFF
J gene: TRBJ1-5; D gene: NA; clone size: NA; V gene: TRBV10-3; CDR3 DNA: TGTGCCATCAGTGATTCGGCAAGCCGGAATCAGCCCCAGCATTTT; CDR3 protein: CAISDSASRNQPQHF
J gene: TRBJ2-1; D gene: NA; clone size: NA; V gene: TRBV2; CDR3 DNA: TGTGCCACACAACAGGGCACTCTTACCTACAATGAGCAGTTCTTC; CDR3 protein: CATQQGTLTYNEQFF
J gene: TRBJ1-2; D gene: NA; clone size: NA; V gene: TRBV28; CDR3 DNA: TGTGCCAGCAGTTTCCCCCGGGCGGGCTATGGCTACACCTTC; CDR3 protein: CASSFPRAGYGYTF
J gene: TRBJ2-4; D gene: NA; clone size: NA; V gene: TRBV21-1; CDR3 DNA: TGTGCCAGCAGCGCTCACAGGGAACAGATAGCCAAAAACATTCAGTACTTC; CDR3 protein: CASSAHREQIAKNIQYF
J gene: TRBJ2-5; D gene: TRBD1; clone size: NA; V gene: TRBV2; CDR3 DNA: TGTGCCAGCAGTGGAATCCGGGACAGGGGGTACTCTTACTTC; CDR3 protein: CASSGIRDRGYSYF
J gene: TRBJ2-7; D gene: TRBD1; clone size: NA; V gene: TRBV5-4; CDR3 DNA: TGTGCCAGCAGCTCCCCGGGACAGGGGAACTTCTACGAGCAGTACTTC; CDR3 protein: CASSSPGQGNFYEQYF
J gene: TRBJ2-5; D gene: NA; clone size: NA; V gene: TRBV5-1; CDR3 DNA: TGCGCCAGCAGAGGCACCCAACAAGAGACCCAGTACTTC; CDR3 protein: CASRGTQQETQYF
J gene: TRBJ1-5; D gene: NA; clone size: NA; V gene: TRBV2; CDR3 DNA: TGTGCCAGCAGCCGCCGGGGCTATGACAATCAGCCCCAGCATTTT; CDR3 protein: CASSRRGYDNQPQHF
J gene: TRBJ2-2; D gene: NA; clone size: NA; V gene: TRBV2; CDR3 DNA: TGTGCCAGCAGGGGGGCGGGAGCCGGGGAGCTGTTTTTT; CDR3 protein: CASRGAGAGELFF
J gene: TRBJ2-3; D gene: TRBD1; clone size: NA; V gene: TRBV2; CDR3 DNA: TGTGCCAGCAAGGACAGGGGGCTGACAGATACGCAGTATTTT; CDR3 protein: CASKDRGLTDTQYF
J gene: TRBJ1-1; D gene: TRBD1; clone size: NA; V gene: TRBV18; CDR3 DNA: TGTGCCAGCTCACCACCTTACGGGACAGCGAACACTGAAGCTTTCTTT; CDR3 protein: CASSPPYGTANTEAFF
J gene: TRBJ2-1; D gene: NA; clone size: NA; V gene: TRBV5-4; CDR3 DNA: TGTGCCAGCAGCTTAGCTTACAATGAGCAGTTCTTC; CDR3 protein: CASSLAYNEQFF
J gene: TRBJ1-5; D gene: TRBD1; clone size: NA; V gene: TRBV7-9; CDR3 DNA: TGTGCCAGCAGCTCTCAGGGGGGGATCAATCAGCCCCAGCATTTT; CDR3 protein: CASSSQGGINQPQHF
J gene: TRBJ2-5; D gene: NA; clone size: NA; V gene: TRBV28; CDR3 DNA: TGTGCCAGCAGTAACCTGGAAGCCCCCCAGGAGACCCAGTACTTC; CDR3 protein: CASSNLEAPQETQYF
J gene: TRBJ2-1; D gene: TRBD2; clone size: NA; V gene: TRBV25-1; CDR3 DNA: TGTGCCAGCAGTGAGACTAGCGGGAGTAATGAGCAGTTCTTC; CDR3 protein: CASSETSGSNEQFF
J gene: TRBJ1-6; D gene: NA; clone size: once; V gene: TRBV11-2; CDR3 DNA: TGTGCCAGCAGCTTAGCAGTGGGGGTTTCACCCCTCCACTTT; CDR3 protein: CASSLAVGVSPLHF
J gene: TRBJ2-3; D gene: TRBD2; clone size: NA; V gene: TRBV7-2; CDR3 DNA: TGTGCCAGCAGCTCCTATAACCCGCTAGCGGGCCCTACAGATACGCAGTATTTT; CDR3 protein: CASSSYNPLAGPTDTQYF
J gene: TRBJ1-5; D gene: TRBD1; clone size: NA; V gene: TRBV5-5; CDR3 DNA: TGTGCCAGCAGCTTGGTCAGGGGGAGTCAGCCCCAGCATTTT; CDR3 protein: CASSLVRGSQPQHF
J gene: TRBJ1-2; D gene: NA; clone size: NA; V gene: TRBV7-4; CDR3 DNA: TGTGCCAGCAGCTTAAGGCCGGACCCCCTAAGGTATGGCTACACCTTC; CDR3 protein: CASSLRPDPLRYGYTF
J gene: TRBJ2-7; D gene: NA; clone size: NA; V gene: TRBV28; CDR3 DNA: TGTGCCAGCAGTCTCCGAGCTGTCCTCTCCTACGAGCAGTACTTC; CDR3 protein: CASSLRAVLSYEQYF
J gene: TRBJ2-1; D gene: NA; clone size: NA; V gene: TRBV5-6; CDR3 DNA: TGTGCCAGCAGCTTGGGGCCTTGGCGGCACGACAATGAGCAGTTCTTC; CDR3 protein: CASSLGPWRHDNEQFF
J gene: TRBJ2-1; D gene: TRBD2; clone size: NA; V gene: TRBV28; CDR3 DNA: TGTGCCAGCGTGGGTCGGTCCGGGACTAGCGGGGCCTACAATGAGCAGTTCTTC; CDR3 protein: CASVGRSGTSGAYNEQFF
J gene: TRBJ2-5; D gene: NA; clone size: NA; V gene: TRBV11-3; CDR3 DNA: TGTGCCAGCAGCTTAGGTCAAGAGACCCAGTACTTC; CDR3 protein: CASSLGQETQYF
J gene: TRBJ1-5; D gene: NA; clone size: NA; V gene: TRBV9; CDR3 DNA: TGTGCCAGCAGCGTAGCTCTGGGGGCGCCGAGTCAGCCCCAGCATTTT; CDR3 protein: CASSVALGAPSQPQHF
J gene: TRBJ2-5; D gene: TRBD1; clone size: NA; V gene: TRBV6-5; CDR3 DNA: TGTGCCAGCAGTTACACGACAGGGTCCAAGACCCAGTACTTC; CDR3 protein: CASSYTTGSKTQYF
J gene: TRBJ2-1; D gene: NA; clone size: NA; V gene: TRBV27; CDR3 DNA: TGTGCCAGCAGCTTACTAGCATTCGAAACCTACAATGAGCAGTTCTTC; CDR3 protein: CASSLLAFETYNEQFF
J gene: TRBJ2-1; D gene: TRBD2; clone size: NA; V gene: TRBV5-1; CDR3 DNA: TGCGCCAGCAGCCTGACTGGGACTAGCGGGAGGGGTAATGAGCAGTTCTTC; CDR3 protein: CASSLTGTSGRGNEQFF
J gene: TRBJ1-3; D gene: NA; clone size: NA; V gene: TRBV7-3; CDR3 DNA: TGTGCCAGCAGTACCGGACAGCCTGGGGGCACCATATATTTT; CDR3 protein: CASSTGQPGGTIYF
J gene: TRBJ1-6; D gene: TRBD1; clone size: once; V gene: TRBV5-1; CDR3 DNA: TGCGCCAGCAGCTCGACAGGGGTATCACCCCTCCACTTT; CDR3 protein: CASSSTGVSPLHF
J gene: TRBJ1-1; D gene: NA; clone size: NA; V gene: TRBV5-1; CDR3 DNA: TGCGCCAGCAGCTTGGTAAGAGGATCCGGATATGCTTTCTTT; CDR3 protein: CASSLVRGSGYAFF
J gene: TRBJ1-1; D gene: NA; clone size: NA; V gene: TRBV4-3; CDR3 DNA: TGCGCCAGCAGCCAAGATTTGTACAGGGTAAGCACTGAAGCTTTCTTT; CDR3 protein: CASSQDLYRVSTEAFF
J gene: TRBJ1-1; D gene: TRBD1; clone size: NA; V gene: TRBV19; CDR3 DNA: TGTGCCAGTAGTACCTACCTGGGACAGGGGAGCGCTGAAGCTTTCTTT; CDR3 protein: CASSTYLGQGSAEAFF
J gene: TRBJ1-3; D gene: NA; clone size: NA; V gene: TRBV7-9; CDR3 DNA: TGTGCCAGCAGCTTACAGGGGCCTTCTGGAAACACCATATATTTT; CDR3 protein: CASSLQGPSGNTIYF
J gene: TRBJ1-5; D gene: TRBD1; clone size: NA; V gene: TRBV5-1; CDR3 DNA: TGCGCCAGCAGCCCGGGGGACAGGGCCAATCAGCCCCAGCATTTT; CDR3 protein: CASSPGDRANQPQHF
J gene: TRBJ1-1; D gene: NA; clone size: NA; V gene: TRBV11-2; CDR3 DNA: TGTGCCAGCAGCTTAATGAGGGGGAACACTGAAGCTTTCTTT; CDR3 protein: CASSLMRGNTEAFF
J gene: TRBJ1-3; D gene: NA; clone size: NA; V gene: TRBV19; CDR3 DNA: TGTGCCAGTAGTGAGCTTGGCAGATTGATGAGAAACACCATATATTTT; CDR3 protein: CASSELGRLMRNTIYF
J gene: TRBJ2-7; D gene: NA; clone size: NA; V gene: TRBV27; CDR3 DNA: TGTGCCAGCAGTTTTTCCATGCACAGGGTTCCCTACGAGCAGTACTTC; CDR3 protein: CASSFSMHRVPYEQYF
J gene: TRBJ2-2; D gene: NA; clone size: NA; V gene: TRBV4-3; CDR3 DNA: TGCGCCAGCAGCCAAGATGTGACGAACACCGGGGAGCTGTTTTTT; CDR3 protein: CASSQDVTNTGELFF
J gene: TRBJ2-1; D gene: TRBD2; clone size: NA; V gene: TRBV19; CDR3 DNA: TGTGCCAGTAGTCCAGGACTAGCTCCTGACAATGAGCAGTTCTTC; CDR3 protein: CASSPGLAPDNEQFF
J gene: TRBJ1-6; D gene: NA; clone size: few; V gene: TRBV28; CDR3 DNA: TGTGCCAGCACCTCGGGGGGGTGGAATTCACCCCTCCACTTT; CDR3 protein: CASTSGGWNSPLHF
J gene: TRBJ1-5; D gene: NA; clone size: NA; V gene: TRBV18; CDR3 DNA: TGTGCCAGCTCACCAGGGCAGGGAAACAATCAGCCCCAGCATTTT; CDR3 protein: CASSPGQGNNQPQHF
J gene: TRBJ2-3; D gene: NA; clone size: NA; V gene: TRBV6-5; CDR3 DNA: TGTGCCAGCAGATACAGGGTAACGTCGAGCACAGATACGCAGTATTTT; CDR3 protein: CASRYRVTSSTDTQYF
J gene: TRBJ1-1; D gene: NA; clone size: NA; V gene: TRBV5-1; CDR3 DNA: TGCGCCAGCAGCTTTACACTTCAGAACACTGAAGCTTTCTTT; CDR3 protein: CASSFTLQNTEAFF